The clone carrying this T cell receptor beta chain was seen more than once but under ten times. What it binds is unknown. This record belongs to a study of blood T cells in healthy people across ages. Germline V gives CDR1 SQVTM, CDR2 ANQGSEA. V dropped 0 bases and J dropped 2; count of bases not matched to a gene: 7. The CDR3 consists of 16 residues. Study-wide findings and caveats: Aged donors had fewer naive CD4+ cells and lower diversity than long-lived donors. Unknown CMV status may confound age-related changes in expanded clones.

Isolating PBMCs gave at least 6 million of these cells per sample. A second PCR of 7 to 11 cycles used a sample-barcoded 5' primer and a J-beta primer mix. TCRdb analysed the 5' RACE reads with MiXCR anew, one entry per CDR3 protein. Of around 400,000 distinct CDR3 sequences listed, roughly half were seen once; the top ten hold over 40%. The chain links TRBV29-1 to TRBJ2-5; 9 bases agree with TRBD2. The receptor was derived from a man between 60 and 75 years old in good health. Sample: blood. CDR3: CSVEDLAGGGQETQYF. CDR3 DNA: TGCAGCGTTGAAGATCTGGCGGGAGGGGGACAAGAGACCCAGTACTTC.